This is a list of T cell receptor beta chains from one sample in a study of blood T cells in healthy people across ages. TCRdb re-analysed the 5' RACE reads in MiXCR, keeping a single row per CDR3 protein. The top ten clones hold 30% to 40% of a sample with about 640,000 distinct CDR3 sequences, 58% of them seen once. The sequencing sample was made of blood. The source of these receptors is a man in his 60s in good health. Both conserved end residues are part of each CDR3. The order of the fields is V gene, D gene, clone size, J gene, CDR3 DNA, CDR3 protein. The D gene is left open where the match is weak. Clone size is shown for a subset of rows, as once, few, many or a class of expanded clone.

v_call: TRBV5-1; d_call: NA; clone_size: NA; j_call: TRBJ2-3; cdr3_nt: TGCGCCAGCAGCTTGATCACCTCTCCCAGAGCAGATACGCAGTATTTT; cdr3_aa: CASSLITSPRADTQYF
v_call: TRBV9; d_call: NA; clone_size: NA; j_call: TRBJ1-3; cdr3_nt: TGTGCCAGCAGCGTAGCGCGCTCTGGAAACACCATATATTTT; cdr3_aa: CASSVARSGNTIYF
v_call: TRBV7-9; d_call: NA; clone_size: NA; j_call: TRBJ1-1; cdr3_nt: TGTGCCAGCTCAACACTTCAGGGGTCGGGGGGAGCTTTCTTT; cdr3_aa: CASSTLQGSGGAFF
v_call: TRBV11-3; d_call: NA; clone_size: few; j_call: TRBJ2-5; cdr3_nt: TGTGCCAGCAGCCCCGGGACCGCCGGTGACAACAATGAGCAGTACTTC; cdr3_aa: CASSPGTAGDNNEQYF
v_call: TRBV3-1; d_call: NA; clone_size: NA; j_call: TRBJ1-1; cdr3_nt: TGTGCCAGCAGCCAAGGACAGGTGGGGAACACTGAAGCTTTCTTT; cdr3_aa: CASSQGQVGNTEAFF
v_call: TRBV7-2; d_call: NA; clone_size: NA; j_call: TRBJ2-1; cdr3_nt: TGTGCCAGCAGCCCACAGTTCGGTGAGCAGTTCTTC; cdr3_aa: CASSPQFGEQFF
v_call: TRBV10-3; d_call: NA; clone_size: NA; j_call: TRBJ2-5; cdr3_nt: TGTGCCATCAGTGAGGGGACACGGTTCTACAATGAGCAGTACTTC; cdr3_aa: CAISEGTRFYNEQYF
v_call: TRBV7-9; d_call: TRBD1; clone_size: many; j_call: TRBJ2-6; cdr3_nt: TGTGCCAGCAGCCCTAGGTTGGGACAGGAGAGCTCTGGGGCCAACGTCCTGACTTTC; cdr3_aa: CASSPRLGQESSGANVLTF
v_call: TRBV12-3/TRBV12-4; d_call: TRBD1; clone_size: few; j_call: TRBJ2-6; cdr3_nt: TGTGCCAGCAGTCTGGGACAGTTGGGAAGCTCTGGGGCCAACGTCCTGACTTTC; cdr3_aa: CASSLGQLGSSGANVLTF
v_call: TRBV15; d_call: NA; clone_size: NA; j_call: TRBJ1-2; cdr3_nt: TGTGCCACCAGCAGTCGGACAAGGATGGGGTATGGCTACACCTTC; cdr3_aa: CATSSRTRMGYGYTF
v_call: TRBV7-9; d_call: NA; clone_size: NA; j_call: TRBJ2-3; cdr3_nt: TGTGCCAGCAGCTTTGTCCTCGGGACTAGCACAGATACGCAGTATTTT; cdr3_aa: CASSFVLGTSTDTQYF
v_call: TRBV6-5; d_call: TRBD1; clone_size: NA; j_call: TRBJ2-2; cdr3_nt: TGTGCCAGCAGCCGGTCCGGGACAGGGTTTCCCGGGGAGCTGTTTTTT; cdr3_aa: CASSRSGTGFPGELFF
v_call: TRBV11-3; d_call: TRBD2; clone_size: once; j_call: TRBJ2-7; cdr3_nt: TGTGCCAGCAGCTTAGACCTAGCGGGGGGCTACGAGCAGTACTTC; cdr3_aa: CASSLDLAGGYEQYF
v_call: TRBV4-1; d_call: TRBD2; clone_size: NA; j_call: TRBJ2-7; cdr3_nt: TGCGCCAGCAGCCAAGGCTGGGGGGGCTCCTACGAGCAGTACTTC; cdr3_aa: CASSQGWGGSYEQYF
v_call: TRBV4-2; d_call: NA; clone_size: NA; j_call: TRBJ2-7; cdr3_nt: TGTGCCAGCAGCCACCGACAGCGCTCCTACGAGCAGTACTTC; cdr3_aa: CASSHRQRSYEQYF
v_call: TRBV5-1; d_call: NA; clone_size: NA; j_call: TRBJ2-1; cdr3_nt: TGCGCCAGCAGCTACAGGGCCTTCACCTACAATGAGCAGTTCTTC; cdr3_aa: CASSYRAFTYNEQFF
v_call: TRBV20-1; d_call: NA; clone_size: NA; j_call: TRBJ2-5; cdr3_nt: TGCAGTGCTAGAGTAGCGTTGGCCCAAGAGACCCAGTACTTC; cdr3_aa: CSARVALAQETQYF
v_call: TRBV6-5; d_call: NA; clone_size: NA; j_call: TRBJ2-2; cdr3_nt: TGTGCCAGCAGTTACAGGCAGGGTCCCACCGGGGAGCTGTTTTTT; cdr3_aa: CASSYRQGPTGELFF
v_call: TRBV5-1; d_call: NA; clone_size: NA; j_call: TRBJ2-7; cdr3_nt: TGCGCCAGCAGCTTCGCAGGGTCAATCGATGAGCAGTACTTC; cdr3_aa: CASSFAGSIDEQYF
v_call: TRBV20-1; d_call: TRBD1; clone_size: few; j_call: TRBJ2-5; cdr3_nt: TGCAGTGCTCCCAACCCCGGACAGGGACAAGAGACCCAGTACTTC; cdr3_aa: CSAPNPGQGQETQYF
v_call: TRBV10-3; d_call: NA; clone_size: NA; j_call: TRBJ1-2; cdr3_nt: TGTGCCATCAGTGCTGGGAAGTTAGGCTACACCTTC; cdr3_aa: CAISAGKLGYTF
v_call: TRBV12-3/TRBV12-4; d_call: TRBD1; clone_size: many; j_call: TRBJ2-5; cdr3_nt: TGTGCCAGCAGTTCTCGGGACAGGGGACGAGAGACCCAGTACTTC; cdr3_aa: CASSSRDRGRETQYF
v_call: TRBV28; d_call: TRBD1; clone_size: NA; j_call: TRBJ2-1; cdr3_nt: TGTGCCAGCAGTTCATACAGGGGGCGCGGTTCTGATGAGCAGTTCTTC; cdr3_aa: CASSSYRGRGSDEQFF
v_call: TRBV27; d_call: NA; clone_size: NA; j_call: TRBJ1-4; cdr3_nt: TGTGCCATCCAATCCGGGACGCGTCAGTCACCAACTAATGAAAAACTGTTTTTT; cdr3_aa: CAIQSGTRQSPTNEKLFF
v_call: TRBV12-3/TRBV12-4; d_call: NA; clone_size: NA; j_call: TRBJ2-7; cdr3_nt: TGTGCCAGCAGTTTACTGACCTACGAGCAGTACTTC; cdr3_aa: CASSLLTYEQYF
v_call: TRBV7-2; d_call: TRBD2; clone_size: NA; j_call: TRBJ2-7; cdr3_nt: TGTGCCAGCAGCTCCTGGACTAGCGGGGCCCCCTACGAGCAGTACTTC; cdr3_aa: CASSSWTSGAPYEQYF
v_call: TRBV6-5; d_call: TRBD1; clone_size: NA; j_call: TRBJ1-1; cdr3_nt: TGTGCCACCCAAGGACAGGGGGCGCCTGGAGGGGAAGCTTTCTTT; cdr3_aa: CATQGQGAPGGEAFF